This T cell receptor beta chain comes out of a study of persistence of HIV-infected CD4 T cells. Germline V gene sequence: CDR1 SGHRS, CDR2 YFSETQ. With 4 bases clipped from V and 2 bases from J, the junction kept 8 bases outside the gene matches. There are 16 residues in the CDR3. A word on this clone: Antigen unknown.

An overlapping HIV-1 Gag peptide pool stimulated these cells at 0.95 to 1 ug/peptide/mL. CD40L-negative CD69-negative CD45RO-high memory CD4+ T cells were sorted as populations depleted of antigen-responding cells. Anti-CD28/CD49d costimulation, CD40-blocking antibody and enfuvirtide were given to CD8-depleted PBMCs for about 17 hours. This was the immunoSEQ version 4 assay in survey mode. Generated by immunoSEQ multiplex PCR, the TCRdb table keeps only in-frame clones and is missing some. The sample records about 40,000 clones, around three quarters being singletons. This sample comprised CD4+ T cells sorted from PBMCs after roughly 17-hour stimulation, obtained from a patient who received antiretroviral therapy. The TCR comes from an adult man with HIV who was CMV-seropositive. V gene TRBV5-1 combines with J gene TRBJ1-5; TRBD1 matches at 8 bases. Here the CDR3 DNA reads TGCGCCAGCAGCCCCGTTCCGACAGGGGGCAATCAGCCCCAGCATTTT. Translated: CASSPVPTGGNQPQHF.